This entry features one T cell receptor beta chain sequence. The data were taken from a study of T cell changes during pregnancy in multiple sclerosis. Produced via immunoSEQ multiplex PCR; TCRdb's table is partial and in-frame only. This table holds 45,000 to 65,000 clones, 94% found once. The specimen was CD8+ T cells from peripheral blood mononuclear cells, collected in the third trimester of pregnancy. The origin of this receptor is a female donor with multiple sclerosis, enrolled in a pregnancy study.

DNA of the CDR3: TGTGCCAGCTTGGATGATCCGGAGTTTATGGAGACCCAGTACTTC. It specifies CASLDDPEFMETQYF. The chain couples TRBV2 to TRBJ2-5; D remains unclear. Trimming removed 8 bases at V and 5 bases at J, with 21 bases between. This CDR3 is built from 15 residues. Germline CDR1 reads SNHLY; CDR2 reads FYNNEI. The entire variable domain, with the rest obtained from reference TRBV2 and TRBJ2-5, is as follows: EPEVTQTPSHQVTQMGQEVILRCVPISNHLYFYWYRQILGQKVEFLVSFYNNEISEKSEIFDDQFSVERPDGSNFTLKIRSTKLEDSAMYFCASLDDPEFMETQYFGPGTRLLVL.